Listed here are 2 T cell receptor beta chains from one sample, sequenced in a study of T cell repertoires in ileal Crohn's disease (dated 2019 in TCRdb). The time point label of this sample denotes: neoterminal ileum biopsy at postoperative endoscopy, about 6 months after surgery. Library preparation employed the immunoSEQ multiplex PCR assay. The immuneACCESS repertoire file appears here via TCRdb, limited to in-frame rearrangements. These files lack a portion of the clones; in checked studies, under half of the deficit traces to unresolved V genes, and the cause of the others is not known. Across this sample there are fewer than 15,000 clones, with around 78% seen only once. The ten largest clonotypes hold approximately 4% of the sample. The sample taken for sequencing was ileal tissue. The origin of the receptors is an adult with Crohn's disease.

The CDR3 sequence is CASSLGQGYSYEQYF. The CDR3, as DNA: TGCGCCAGCAGCCTCGGACAGGGGTATAGCTACGAGCAGTACTTC. The chain carries TRBV4-3 and TRBJ2-7; TRBD1 aligns across 9 bases. Trimming at V came to 4 bases and at J to 3 bases, leaving 7 bases not matched to a gene. The CDR3 runs to 15 residues. Germline lookup yields CDR1 LGHNA and CDR2 YSLEER.

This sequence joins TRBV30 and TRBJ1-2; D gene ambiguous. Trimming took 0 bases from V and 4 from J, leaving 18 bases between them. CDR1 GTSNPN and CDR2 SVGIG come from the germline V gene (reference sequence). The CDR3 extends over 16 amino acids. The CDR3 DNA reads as TGTGCCTGGAGTGTACTCGGGAAGGGTGGTGGCTATGGCTACACCTTC. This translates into CAWSVLGKGGGYGYTF.